The 28 T cell receptor beta chains presented below share a single source sample, sequenced in a study of graft-versus-host responses after intestinal transplantation. The antigens these receptors bind are not known. TCRdb's table, derived via immunoSEQ multiplex PCR, lists solely in-frame clones and lacks some. Here the sample spans approximately 100,000 clones, approximately 93% being singletons. Sequencing used unstimulated CD8+ T cells sorted from spleen or lymph node cells, obtained before intestinal transplant. The receptor set was obtained from a human donor who received an intestinal transplant.

The chain joins TRBV7-9 to TRBJ2-1; 12 nucleotides line up with TRBD2. The CDR3 spans 17 residues. CDR1 and CDR2 from the germline V gene are SEHNR and FQNEAQ (reference sequence). J was trimmed by 8 bases and V by 4 bases; bases with no gene match: 12. The CDR3 reads CASSSTISGTSGHEQFF. The CDR3 DNA sequence: TGTGCCAGCAGCTCGACAATCTCCGGGACTAGCGGGCATGAGCAGTTCTTC.

V is TRBV19 and J is TRBJ2-5; either TRBD1 or TRBD2 may supply D (5 bases each). The V gene's germline CDR1 is LNHDA and CDR2 SQIVND (reference sequence). V dropped 3 bases and J dropped 5 bases, with 16 bases sitting between them. The length of the CDR3 is 15 residues. CDR3 amino acids: CASSIGGMATETQYF. In nucleotides, the CDR3 is TGTGCCAGTAGTATTGGGGGAATGGCGACCGAGACCCAGTACTTC.

The CDR3 DNA is TGTGCCAGCAGCCCGGGACTAGCGGGGGGCACAGATACGCAGTATTTT. It specifies CASSPGLAGGTDTQYF. V and J are TRBV4-2 and TRBJ2-3, with TRBD2 identical over 14 bases. The CDR3 length is 16 residues. The V gene's germline CDR1 is LGHNA and CDR2 YNFKEQ. V dropped 4 bases and J dropped 1; count of bases not matched to a gene: 1.

This chain uses TRBV5-6 with TRBJ1-6, with TRBD1 matching 8 bases. The CDR3 extends over 16 amino acids. V trimming: 6 bases; J trimming: 8 bases; junction bases outside the gene matches: 13. Germline CDR1 reads SGHDT; CDR2 reads YYEEEE. CDR3 DNA sequence: TGTGCCAGCAACGCATACGACAGGGGCCTCCATTCACCCCTCCACTTT. Amino acid sequence: CASNAYDRGLHSPLHF.

V gene TRBV19 combines with J gene TRBJ2-3; D may be TRBD1 or TRBD2 (6 bases each). The CDR3 length is 16 residues. V lost 7 bases to trimming and J lost 5 bases, with 22 bases between them. Germline lookup yields CDR1 LNHDA and CDR2 SQIVND (reference sequence). The DNA of the CDR3 is TGTGCCAGTACCCTATCGGCGGCAGGGGAGGAAGATACGCAGTATTTT. This translates into CASTLSAAGEEDTQYF.

The gene calls are TRBV6-1 and TRBJ1-6, with D possibly TRBD1 on 5 matching bases. Trimming took off 2 bases at V and 4 bases at J, with 9 bases between the two ends. Germline CDR1 reads MNHNS; CDR2 reads SASEGT. The CDR3 has 15 amino acids. The CDR3 reads CASSEQGHYNSPLHF. The CDR3 DNA sequence: TGTGCCAGCAGTGAACAGGGCCATTATAATTCACCCCTCCACTTT.

The CDR3 spells CASADREETQYF. CDR3 sequence (DNA): TGTGCCAGCGCGGACAGGGAAGAGACCCAGTACTTC. This chain uses TRBV6-1 with TRBJ2-5, with 8 bases fitting TRBD1. The CDR3 has 12 residues. Trimming cost V 8 bases and J 3 bases; bases outside gene matches: 2. The germline V gene encodes CDR1 MNHNS and CDR2 SASEGT.

The V and J genes are TRBV7-6 and TRBJ2-1, with D possibly TRBD2 on 6 matching bases. The CDR3 sequence is 14 residues long. Deletions cut 1 base from V and 3 bases from J, with 7 bases between. CDR1 is SGHVS, CDR2 FNYEAQ, per germline. The CDR3 sequence is CASSLGGVYNEQFF. The CDR3 DNA is TGTGCCAGCAGCTTAGGCGGGGTCTACAATGAGCAGTTCTTC.

This chain connects TRBV5-4 to TRBJ2-7; D is ambiguous. The CDR3 sequence is 14 residues long. V lost 6 bases and J 2 bases, leaving 15 bases between the germline ends. Germline CDR1 reads SGHNT; CDR2 reads YYREEE (reference sequence). The CDR3 DNA reads as TGTGCCAGCACCGCGGAATTCGGTGCCTACGAGCAGTACTTC. Encoded protein: CASTAEFGAYEQYF.

This clone is a singleton in its sample. The rearrangement joins TRBV4-1 to TRBJ2-1, with a tentative D call TRBD2 (5 bases). Germline values: CDR1 MGHRA, CDR2 YSYEKL. The CDR3 extends over 12 amino acids. V lost 5 bases and J 8 bases, leaving 10 bases between the germline ends. CDR3 sequence reads: CASSSTEDEQFF. CDR3 nucleotide sequence: TGCGCCAGCAGCAGTACGGAGGATGAGCAGTTCTTC.

The genes are TRBV2 and TRBJ2-2; D gene unclear. CDR3 size: 12 residues. Germline V gives CDR1 SNHLY, CDR2 FYNNEI. Trimming shortened V by 6 bases and J by 5 bases, and 7 bases separated the two germline ends. The CDR3 sequence is CASRVETGELFF. CDR3 DNA: TGTGCCAGCAGGGTGGAGACCGGGGAGCTGTTTTTT. Together with reference TRBV2 and TRBJ2-2, the CDR3 gives the full variable domain: EPEVTQTPSHQVTQMGQEVILRCVPISNHLYFYWYRQILGQKVEFLVSFYNNEISEKSEIFDDQFSVERPDGSNFTLKIRSTKLEDSAMYFCASRVETGELFFGEGSRLTVL.

The rearrangement uses TRBV5-6 and TRBJ1-4, with 7 bases fitting TRBD1. V was pared by 4 bases and J by 0 bases, with 3 bases of the junction left unmatched. The CDR3 runs to 15 residues. The germline gives CDR1 SGHDT, CDR2 YYEEEE. For the CDR3, the DNA is TGTGCCAGCAGCGACAGGGTAGCAACTAATGAAAAACTGTTTTTT. Amino acid sequence: CASSDRVATNEKLFF. The full variable domain, with the rest looked up from reference TRBV5-6 and TRBJ1-4, is DAGVTQSPTHLIKTRGQQVTLRCSPKSGHDTVSWYQQALGQGPQFIFQYYEEEERQRGNFPDRFSGHQFPNYSSELNVNALLLGDSALYLCASSDRVATNEKLFFGSGTQLSVL.

The chain combines TRBV6-4 with TRBJ2-7, with TRBD1 as a possible D gene (5 bases). CDR1 is MRHNA and CDR2 is SNTAGT in the germline V gene. The V end was cut by 2 bases, the J end by 5 bases, with 19 bases between. This CDR3 is built from 16 residues. CDR3 protein: CASSDQFTDSENEQYF. The CDR3 DNA reads TGTGCCAGCAGTGACCAGTTTACCGACAGTGAGAACGAGCAGTACTTC.

CDR3 sequence (DNA): TGTGCCAGCAGCACCGGGGCTGCAATAGATACGCAGTATTTT. The encoded protein is CASSTGAAIDTQYF. The chain employs TRBV9 and TRBJ2-3; tentatively, D is TRBD1 or TRBD2 (5 bases each). The germline gives CDR1 SGDLS, CDR2 YYNGEE. V shed 4 bases and J shed 5 bases, with 14 bases lying between them. The CDR3 is made up of 14 amino acids.

J is TRBJ1-1 and V is TRBV7-6; TRBD1 might be the D (6 bases). CDR3 size: 14 residues. V shed 6 bases and J shed 8 bases, with 19 bases lying between them. The germline V gene has CDR1 SGHVS and CDR2 FNYEAQ. CDR3 sequence (DNA): TGTGCCAGCAGTCGAATCGGGGGGGCCCCCGAAGCTTTCTTT. Translation gives CASSRIGGAPEAFF.

V and J are TRBV5-8 and TRBJ2-1, with D possibly matching TRBD1 (6 bases). Trimming took 0 bases from V and 10 from J, leaving 20 bases between them. Looked up from germline, CDR1 is SGHTS and CDR2 is YDEGEE. The CDR3 covers 16 residues. The CDR3 sequence is CASSLEWSSGGGEQFF. Here the CDR3 DNA reads TGTGCCAGCAGCTTGGAGTGGAGTAGTGGGGGCGGGGAGCAGTTCTTC.

The rearrangement uses TRBV5-6 and TRBJ1-3, with D tentatively TRBD1 (6 bases). The CDR3 contains 14 residues. CDR1 SGHDT and CDR2 YYEEEE come from the germline V gene. Trimming took 2 bases from V and 7 from J, leaving 13 bases between them. CDR3 DNA sequence: TGTGCCAGCAGCTTCTGGGGGGGCTGGAACACCATATATTTT. Its protein product is CASSFWGGWNTIYF.

This clone is a singleton in its sample. The genes are TRBV27 and TRBJ2-3, with 7 bases matching TRBD1. The germline V gene encodes CDR1 MNHEY and CDR2 SMNVEV (reference sequence). V was clipped by 5 bases and J by 2 bases; unmatched bases: 7. This CDR3 has 15 amino acids. CDR3: CASSPGQDPTDTQYF. CDR3 DNA: TGTGCCAGCAGTCCCGGACAGGATCCCACAGATACGCAGTATTTT.

V usage is TRBV9 and J usage is TRBJ1-5; D may be TRBD1 (5 bases). V gave up 4 bases and J gave up 6 bases, with 14 bases separating them. The CDR3 loop spans 14 amino acids. CDR1 and CDR2 from the germline V gene are SGDLS and YYNGEE. The CDR3 nucleotides are TGTGCCAGCAGCCCGCAAGGAGGGGCTCAGCCCCAGCATTTT. It codes for CASSPQGGAQPQHF.

This chain joins TRBV18 and TRBJ2-2; the D is unclear. Germline CDR1 reads KGHSH; CDR2 reads LQKENI. The CDR3 covers 11 residues. The germline V and J ends were trimmed by 2 bases and 7 bases, with 2 bases remaining between them. The CDR3 nucleotides read TGTGCCAGCTCACCAGGCGGGGAGCTGTTTTTT. Its protein is CASSPGGELFF.

The chain has TRBV29-1 and TRBJ1-3, with D maybe TRBD1 (5 bases). The CDR3 is 16 amino acids. Germline V gene sequence: CDR1 SQVTM, CDR2 ANQGSEA. Trimming stripped 0 bases from V and 2 bases from J, with 14 bases between. The CDR3 DNA follows: TGCAGCGTTGAAGAGGGGGGGGTATCCCCTGGAAACACCATATATTTT. It is translated as CSVEEGGVSPGNTIYF. Looking up the rest from reference TRBV29-1 and TRBJ1-3 gives the full variable domain: SAVISQKPSRDICQRGTSLTIQCQVDSQVTMMFWYRQQPGQSLTLIATANQGSEATYESGFVIDKFPISRPNLTFSTLTVSNMSPEDSSIYLCSVEEGGVSPGNTIYFGEGSWLTVV.

The chain recombines TRBV5-6 with TRBJ2-7, with D uncertain. The V gene lost 0 bases and the J gene lost 0 bases, with 7 bases spanning the gap. The CDR3 totals 14 residues. Germline CDR1 reads SGHDT; CDR2 reads YYEEEE. This CDR3 is CASSLEELSYEQYF. DNA of the CDR3: TGTGCCAGCAGCTTGGAGGAGCTCTCCTACGAGCAGTACTTC.

The chain is built from TRBV7-9 and TRBJ2-7; D uncertain. V shed 1 base and J shed 6 bases, with 10 bases lying between them. CDR1 SEHNR and CDR2 FQNEAQ come from the germline V gene (reference sequence). The CDR3 has 13 amino acids. The CDR3 DNA reads as TGTGCCAGCAGCTTAGTCACCCTTAGCGAGCAGTACTTC. Translating gives CASSLVTLSEQYF.

This chain joins TRBV5-4 and TRBJ2-2; D is ambiguous. Germline V gene data show CDR1 as SGHNT and CDR2 as YYREEE (reference sequence). The CDR3 is 12 residues long. V dropped 6 bases and J dropped 9 bases, with 12 bases sitting between them. This CDR3 is CASTDLKRELFF. The CDR3 nucleotides are TGTGCCAGCACCGATCTTAAGCGGGAGCTGTTTTTT. Full variable domain (remainder filled in from reference TRBV5-4 and TRBJ2-2): ETGVTQSPTHLIKTRGQQVTLRCSSQSGHNTVSWYQQALGQGPQFIFQYYREEENGRGNFPPRFSGLQFPNYSSELNVNALELDDSALYLCASTDLKRELFFGEGSRLTVL.

The V gene is TRBV5-4, the J gene TRBJ2-5; D could derive from TRBD1 or TRBD2 (5 bases each). Trimming shortened V by 4 bases and J by 4 bases, and 26 bases separated the two germline ends. The CDR3 spans 18 residues. Germline CDR1 reads SGHNT; CDR2 reads YYREEE (reference sequence). CDR3 protein: CASSGDPRGGFGLETQYF. The CDR3 nucleotides are TGTGCCAGCAGCGGCGACCCCCGGGGCGGGTTTGGTCTAGAGACCCAGTACTTC.

V usage is TRBV11-2 and J usage is TRBJ2-7; 7 bases fit TRBD1. V lost 5 bases to trimming and J lost 1 base; unmatched junction nucleotides: 2. Germline V CDR1 and CDR2: SGHAT, FQNNGV. The CDR3 totals 13 residues. The CDR3 region is CASSQDRSYEQYF. CDR3 bases: TGTGCCAGCAGCCAGGACAGGTCCTACGAGCAGTACTTC.

The chain recombines TRBV10-2 with TRBJ1-5; possible D gene TRBD1, 5 bases. V lost 3 bases to trimming and J lost 6 bases, with 15 bases between them. The CDR3 sequence is 15 residues long. CDR1 is WSHSY and CDR2 is SAAADI in the germline V gene. DNA of the CDR3: TGCGCCAGCAGTGACGGTTGCGGGGGGGGTCAGCCCCAGCATTTT. It codes for CASSDGCGGGQPQHF.

The count of this clone is one. This chain connects TRBV2 to TRBJ1-4; D uncertain. The CDR3 extends over 14 amino acids. V shed 7 bases and J shed 8 bases, with 17 bases lying between them. CDR1 SNHLY and CDR2 FYNNEI come from the germline V gene. The CDR3 protein is CASMNGLTEEKLFF. DNA of the CDR3: TGTGCCAGCATGAATGGGTTAACGGAAGAAAAACTGTTTTTT.